Below are 2 T cell receptor beta chains sequenced from a single sample in a study of response to subunit inactivated influenza vaccine. Each CDR3 protein is one row after TCRdb ran MiXCR on the RT-PCR reads. This sample has 450,000 to 500,000 distinct CDR3 sequences, with roughly 9.7% found just once. The sequenced sample was PBMCs from blood, obtained 45 days after vaccination. These receptors were collected from a man between 45 and 60 years old who received an inactivated influenza vaccine.

The rearrangement joins TRBV7-6 to TRBJ1-1, with a weak D call TRBD1 (5 bases). CDR1 SGHVS and CDR2 FNYEAQ come from the germline V gene. The CDR3 contains 17 residues. With 1 base removed from V and 5 bases from J, the gap between germline ends came to 20 bases. The CDR3 nucleotides are TGTGCCAGCAGCTTAGGACTTCTGAGGGGCCCCGGGACTGAAGCTTTCTTT. Its translation: CASSLGLLRGPGTEAFF. Full variable domain (outside the CDR3, taken from reference TRBV7-6 and TRBJ1-1): GAGVSQSPRYKVTKRGQDVALRCDPISGHVSLYWYRQALGQGPEFLTYFNYEAQQDKSGLPNDRFSAERPEGSISTLTIQRTEQRDSAMYRCASSLGLLRGPGTEAFFGQGTRLTVV.

Only a few counts were recorded for this clonotype. Here the CDR3 reads CASSDPAGVDEQYF. In nucleotides, the CDR3 is TGTGCCAGCAGTGACCCAGCGGGAGTCGACGAGCAGTACTTC. The chain has TRBV2 and TRBJ2-7, with 8 bases identical to TRBD2. The CDR3 totals 14 residues. CDR1 is SNHLY and CDR2 is FYNNEI in the germline V gene. Trimming cost V 3 bases and J 5 bases; bases outside gene matches: 6.